Sequencing of this TCR beta chain was carried out in a study of long-term antiretroviral therapy in people with HIV. Runs used v3.0 of the immunoSEQ assay and were done at survey level. Per-sample sequencing targets were about 40,000-55,000 T-cell genomes. The method was immunoSEQ multiplex PCR; TCRdb's version includes in-frame clones alone and lacks a portion of them. The sample yields roughly 17,000 clones, about four fifths seen once. Whole-study findings and limits: In HIV, the repertoires covered a tighter span of CDR3 lengths than in controls.

The CDR3 is made up of 18 amino acids. The germline gives CDR1 SGHRS, CDR2 YFSETQ. Trimming stripped 1 base from V and 6 bases from J, with 24 bases between. Every single participant having HIV got treatment inside the United States. About this clone: Its target is not known.

This receptor was obtained from a woman in her 50s with HIV. The sample consisted of unsorted PBMCs, taken 0.3 years after starting antiretroviral therapy. The chain combines TRBV5-1 with TRBJ2-3, with D perhaps TRBD1 or TRBD2 (5 bases each). CDR3 sequence reads: CASSLSRGDFRYPDTQYF. DNA for the CDR3: TGCGCCAGCAGCTTGAGTAGGGGAGACTTCCGATACCCCGATACGCAGTATTTT.